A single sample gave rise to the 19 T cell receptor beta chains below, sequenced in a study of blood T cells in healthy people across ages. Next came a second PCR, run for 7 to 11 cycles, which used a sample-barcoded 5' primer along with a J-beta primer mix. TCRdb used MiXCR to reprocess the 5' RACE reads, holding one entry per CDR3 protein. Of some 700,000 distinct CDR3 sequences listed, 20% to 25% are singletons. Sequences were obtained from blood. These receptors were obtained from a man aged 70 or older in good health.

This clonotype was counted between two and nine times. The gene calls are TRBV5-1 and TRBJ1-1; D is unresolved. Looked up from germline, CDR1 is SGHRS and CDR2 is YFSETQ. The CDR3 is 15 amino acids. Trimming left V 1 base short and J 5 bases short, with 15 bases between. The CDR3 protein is CASSLTRTVGTEAFF. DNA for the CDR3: TGCGCCAGCAGCTTGACAAGGACGGTGGGGACTGAAGCTTTCTTT.

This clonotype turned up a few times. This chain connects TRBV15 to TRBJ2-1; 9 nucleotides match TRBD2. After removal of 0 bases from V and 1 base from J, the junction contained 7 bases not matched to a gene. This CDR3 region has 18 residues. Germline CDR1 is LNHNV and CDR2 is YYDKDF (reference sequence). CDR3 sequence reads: CATSRDKWTSASYNEQFF. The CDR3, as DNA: TGTGCCACCAGCAGAGATAAGTGGACTAGCGCATCCTACAATGAGCAGTTCTTC.

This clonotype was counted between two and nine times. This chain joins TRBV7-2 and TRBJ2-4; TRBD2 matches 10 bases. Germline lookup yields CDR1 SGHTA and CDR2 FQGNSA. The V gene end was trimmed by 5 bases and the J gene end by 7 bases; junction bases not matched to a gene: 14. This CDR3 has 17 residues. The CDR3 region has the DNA TGTGCCAGCAGCCCTCGGGCTAGCGGGAGAGTGTGGAACATTCAGTACTTC. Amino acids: CASSPRASGRVWNIQYF.

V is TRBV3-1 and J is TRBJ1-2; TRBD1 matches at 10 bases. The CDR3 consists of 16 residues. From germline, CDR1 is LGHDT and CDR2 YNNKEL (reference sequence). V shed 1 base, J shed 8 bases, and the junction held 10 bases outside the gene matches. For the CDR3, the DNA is TGTGCCAGCAGCCAAGGACTGGACAGGGGGATTCGCGGCTACACCTTC. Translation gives CASSQGLDRGIRGYTF. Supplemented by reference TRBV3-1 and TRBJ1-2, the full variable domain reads DTAVSQTPKYLVTQMGNDKSIKCEQNLGHDTMYWYKQDSKKFLKIMFSYNNKELIINETVPNRFSPKSPDKAHLNLHINSLELGDSAVYFCASSQGLDRGIRGYTFGSGTRLTVV.

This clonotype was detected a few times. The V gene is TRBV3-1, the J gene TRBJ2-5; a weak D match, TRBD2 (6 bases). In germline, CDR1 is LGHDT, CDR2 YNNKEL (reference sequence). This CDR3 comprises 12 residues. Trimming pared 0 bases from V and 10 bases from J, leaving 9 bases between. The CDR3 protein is CASSQDGRGQYF. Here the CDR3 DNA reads TGTGCCAGCAGCCAAGATGGGCGGGGCCAGTACTTC.

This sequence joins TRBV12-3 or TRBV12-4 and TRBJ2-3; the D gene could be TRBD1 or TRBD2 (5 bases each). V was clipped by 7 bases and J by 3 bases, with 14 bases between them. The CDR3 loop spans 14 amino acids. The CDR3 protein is CASIFRGATDTQYF. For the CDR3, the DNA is TGTGCCAGCATTTTCCGAGGGGCAACAGATACGCAGTATTTT.

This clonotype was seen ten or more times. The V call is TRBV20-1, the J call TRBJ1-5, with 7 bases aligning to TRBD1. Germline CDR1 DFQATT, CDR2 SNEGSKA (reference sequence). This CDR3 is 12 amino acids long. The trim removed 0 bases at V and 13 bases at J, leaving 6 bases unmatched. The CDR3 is CSARDTGVVQHF. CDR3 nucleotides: TGCAGTGCTAGAGATACAGGGGTCGTACAGCATTTT.

The CDR3 reads CASSLGAGSNQETQYF. The CDR3 coding sequence is TGTGCCAGCAGCTTAGGGGCGGGCTCAAACCAAGAGACCCAGTACTTC. The rearrangement links TRBV7-6 to TRBJ2-5, with D tentatively TRBD2 (5 bases). The V end lost 1 base, the J end lost 0 bases, and 12 bases lay between the germline ends. The CDR3 has 16 residues. Germline loops: CDR1 SGHVS, CDR2 FNYEAQ.

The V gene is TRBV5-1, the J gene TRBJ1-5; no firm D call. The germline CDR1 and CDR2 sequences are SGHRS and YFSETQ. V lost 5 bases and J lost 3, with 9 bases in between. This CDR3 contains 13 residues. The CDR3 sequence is CASSMGSNQPQHF. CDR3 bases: TGCGCCAGCAGTATGGGATCCAATCAGCCCCAGCATTTT.

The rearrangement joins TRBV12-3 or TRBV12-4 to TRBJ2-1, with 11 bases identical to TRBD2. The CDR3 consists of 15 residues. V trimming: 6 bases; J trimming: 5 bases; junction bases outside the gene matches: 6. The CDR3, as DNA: TGTGCCAGCAGCCCAACTAGCGGGGGAAACAATGAGCAGTTCTTC. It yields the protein CASSPTSGGNNEQFF.

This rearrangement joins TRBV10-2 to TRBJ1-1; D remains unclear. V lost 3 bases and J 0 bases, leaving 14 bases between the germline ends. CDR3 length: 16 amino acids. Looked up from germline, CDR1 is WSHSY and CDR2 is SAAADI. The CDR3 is CASSDPRREMNTEAFF. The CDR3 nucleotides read TGCGCCAGCAGTGACCCCCGGAGGGAGATGAACACTGAAGCTTTCTTT.

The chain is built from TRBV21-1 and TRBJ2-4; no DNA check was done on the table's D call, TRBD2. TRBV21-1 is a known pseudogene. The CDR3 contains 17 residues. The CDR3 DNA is TGTGCCAGCAGCAACGGGACTAGCGGGGGGGCCAAAAACATTCAGTACTTC. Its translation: CASSNGTSGGAKNIQYF.

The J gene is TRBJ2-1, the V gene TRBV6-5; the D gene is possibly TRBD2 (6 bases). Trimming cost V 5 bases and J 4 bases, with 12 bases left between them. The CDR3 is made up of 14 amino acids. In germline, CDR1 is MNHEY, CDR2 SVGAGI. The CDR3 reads CASSKGLGYNEQFF. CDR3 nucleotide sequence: TGTGCCAGCAGTAAGGGACTGGGTTACAATGAGCAGTTCTTC.

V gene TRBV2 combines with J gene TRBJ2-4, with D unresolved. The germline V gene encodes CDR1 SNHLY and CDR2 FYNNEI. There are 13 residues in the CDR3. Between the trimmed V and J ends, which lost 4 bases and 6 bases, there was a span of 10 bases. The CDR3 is CASSGEIPNIQYF. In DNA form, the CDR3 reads TGTGCCAGCAGTGGAGAGATCCCAAACATTCAGTACTTC.

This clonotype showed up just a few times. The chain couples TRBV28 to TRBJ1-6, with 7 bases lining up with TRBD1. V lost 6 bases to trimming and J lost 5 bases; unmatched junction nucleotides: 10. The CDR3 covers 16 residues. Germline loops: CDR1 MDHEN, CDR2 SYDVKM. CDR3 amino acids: CASRLTRQGNNSPLHF. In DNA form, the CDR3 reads TGTGCCAGCAGATTAACGCGACAGGGTAATAATTCACCCCTCCACTTT.

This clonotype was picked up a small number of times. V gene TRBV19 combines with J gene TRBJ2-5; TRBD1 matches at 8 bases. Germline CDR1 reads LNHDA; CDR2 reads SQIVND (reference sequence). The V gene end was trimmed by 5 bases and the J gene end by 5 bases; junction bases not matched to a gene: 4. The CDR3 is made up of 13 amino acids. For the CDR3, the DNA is TGTGCCAGTAGTCCGACAGGGGCGGAGACCCAGTACTTC. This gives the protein CASSPTGAETQYF. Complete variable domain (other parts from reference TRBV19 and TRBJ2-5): DGGITQSPKYLFRKEGQNVTLSCEQNLNHDAMYWYRQDPGQGLRLIYYSQIVNDFQKGDIAEGYSVSREKKESFPLTVTSAQKNPTAFYLCASSPTGAETQYFGPGTRLLVL.

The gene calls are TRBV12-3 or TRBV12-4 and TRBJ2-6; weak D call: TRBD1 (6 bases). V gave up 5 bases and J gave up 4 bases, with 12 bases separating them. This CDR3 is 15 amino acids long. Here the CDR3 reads CASSHRVTGANVLTF. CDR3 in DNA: TGTGCCAGCAGTCACAGGGTCACCGGGGCCAACGTCCTGACTTTC.

CDR3 in amino acids: CASSAGTGGPGNTIYF. The DNA of the CDR3 is TGTGCCAGCAGTGCCGGGACAGGGGGACCTGGAAACACCATATATTTT. The chain carries TRBV12-3 or TRBV12-4 and TRBJ1-3; 11 bases are a match to TRBD1. The CDR3 contains 16 residues. The trim removed 5 bases at V and 2 bases at J, leaving 5 bases unmatched.

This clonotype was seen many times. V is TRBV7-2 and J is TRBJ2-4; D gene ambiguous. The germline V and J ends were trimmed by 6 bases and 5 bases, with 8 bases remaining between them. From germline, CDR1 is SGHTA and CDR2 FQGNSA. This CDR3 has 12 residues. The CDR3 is CASRPAENIQYF. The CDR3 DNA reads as TGTGCCAGCAGGCCCGCGGAAAACATTCAGTACTTC. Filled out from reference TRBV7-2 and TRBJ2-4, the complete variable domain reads GAGVSQSPSNKVTEKGKDVELRCDPISGHTALYWYRQSLGQGLEFLIYFQGNSAPDKSGLPSDRFSAERTGGSVSTLTIQRTQQEDSAVYLCASRPAENIQYFGAGTRLSVL.